Below, 9 T cell receptor beta chains from the same sample are listed, as sequenced in a study of shared clonotypes between healthy human individuals. The data were produced by immunoSEQ multiplex PCR, yet TCRdb's version contains in-frame clones alone and is incomplete. Counted here are 700,000 to 950,000 clones, 90% to 98% occurring once; the ten biggest clones make up about 0.25%. CD45RO-negative, CCR7-selected cells formed the naive CD8 fraction, which excluded terminally differentiated effector memory CD45RA+ cells. The sample comprised naive CD8+ T cells sorted from blood. These receptors came from a man in his thirties or forties in good health.

The rearrangement joins TRBV6-6 to TRBJ2-7; 7 bases line up with TRBD1. CDR1 and CDR2 from the germline V gene are MNHNY and SVGAGI (reference sequence). The CDR3 sequence is 13 residues long. V trimming: 5 bases; J trimming: 3 bases; junction bases outside the gene matches: 4. The CDR3 protein is CASSGQVFYEQYF. CDR3 DNA: TGTGCCAGCAGTGGACAGGTTTTCTACGAGCAGTACTTC.

This clone was found once. Other DNA sequences of this sample code for an identical CDR3. The rearrangement joins TRBV27 to TRBJ2-2; D uncertain. Germline CDR1 is MNHEY and CDR2 is SMNVEV (reference sequence). This CDR3 region has 11 residues. V lost 3 bases to trimming and J lost 8 bases, with 4 bases between them. CDR3 region: CASSFGGELFF. DNA for the CDR3: TGTGCCAGCAGTTTTGGAGGGGAGCTGTTTTTT.

The V gene is TRBV27, the J gene TRBJ2-1; 7 nucleotides line up with TRBD2. Germline values: CDR1 MNHEY, CDR2 SMNVEV (reference sequence). This CDR3 comprises 13 residues. With 9 bases clipped from V and 7 bases from J, the junction kept 9 bases outside the gene matches. In nucleotides, the CDR3 is TGTGCCAGTCCTAGCGGCTTTCGTAATGAGCAGTTCTTC. Amino acid sequence: CASPSGFRNEQFF.

V is TRBV28 and J is TRBJ2-5; D uncertain. The germline V and J ends were trimmed by 5 bases and 5 bases, with 15 bases remaining between them. CDR3 size: 14 residues. CDR1 and CDR2 (germline): MDHEN, SYDVKM. For the CDR3, the DNA is TGTGCCAGCAGTAACAGAGCCCGGCGGGAGACCCAGTACTTC. Translation gives CASSNRARRETQYF.

This clone has a single count. The chain is built from TRBV5-6 and TRBJ1-2, with TRBD1 identical over 7 bases. This CDR3 spans 15 amino acids. Trimming at V came to 0 bases and at J to 2 bases, leaving 4 bases not matched to a gene. CDR1 is SGHDT, CDR2 YYEEEE, per germline. The CDR3 sequence: CASSLVQGGNYGYTF. The CDR3 region has the DNA TGTGCCAGCAGCTTGGTGCAGGGGGGGAACTATGGCTACACCTTC.

The chain employs TRBV5-1 and TRBJ2-2, with 7 bases fitting TRBD1. The germline gives CDR1 SGHRS, CDR2 YFSETQ. The CDR3 contains 14 residues. V was clipped by 8 bases and J by 4 bases; unmatched bases: 8. CDR3 in amino acids: CASNRDRGTGELFF. Here the CDR3 DNA reads TGCGCCAGTAACCGGGACAGAGGCACCGGGGAGCTGTTTTTT.

DNA for the CDR3: TGTGCCAGCAGTCGGGAGGCGGCGGCAAATCAGCCCCAGCATTTT. Its translation is CASSREAAANQPQHF. This sequence joins TRBV7-8 and TRBJ1-5, with D unresolved. The germline V gene encodes CDR1 SGHVS and CDR2 FQNEAQ. This CDR3 region has 15 residues. Trimming stripped 6 bases from V and 4 bases from J, with 16 bases between.

V and J are TRBV7-9 and TRBJ2-7; no reliable D call. Trimming left V 6 bases short and J 1 base short, with 7 bases between. Germline V lookup: CDR1 SEHNR, CDR2 FQNEAQ (reference sequence). The CDR3 spans 12 residues. The CDR3 sequence is CASRKLSYEQYF. CDR3 bases: TGTGCCAGCAGAAAACTTTCCTACGAGCAGTACTTC.

The genes are TRBV29-1 and TRBJ2-1; maybe TRBD1 (6 bases). The CDR3 length is 16 residues. Trimming took 1 base from V and 3 from J, leaving 16 bases between them. Germline V gene data show CDR1 as SQVTM and CDR2 as ANQGSEA. This chain's CDR3 is CSVEAQIRDNYNEQFF. CDR3 sequence (DNA): TGCAGCGTTGAAGCCCAGATCCGGGACAACTACAATGAGCAGTTCTTC.